Following are 25 T cell receptor beta chains from one sample sequenced in a study of tumor-infiltrating lymphocytes in primary liver carcinoma. With roughly 0.5 ug total RNA as template and a constant-region primer, TCR beta cDNA was made. Three rounds of nested multiplex PCR with slightly modified ARM-PCR produced TCR beta libraries. Researchers ran the first two PCR rounds for roughly 11 cycles each with TRBV1-TRBV30 forward primers and a C-beta reverse primer. From the multiplex PCR reads, TCRdb called clonotypes with MiXCR, one entry per CDR3 protein. The data hold under 50,000 distinct CDR3 sequences, with 60% to 85% observed a single time. Co-extracting RNA and DNA was done with about 20-33 mg of unsorted bulk tissue as input. The sample consisted of liver tumor tissue from sampling region 5. Described subset: tumor region T5, tumor centre. These TCRs come from a man aged 40-50 years with primary liver carcinoma and hepatitis B virus infection.

Of note for this clonotype: A much larger clone differs by one base, so this may be a read error. The V gene is TRBV5-1, the J gene TRBJ2-3; D is uncertain. Germline values: CDR1 SGHRS, CDR2 YFSETQ. Between the trimmed V and J ends, which lost 0 bases and 0 bases, there was a span of 8 bases. The CDR3 is made up of 15 amino acids. CDR3 bases: TGCGCCAGCAGCTTGGAGGAACCTAGCACAGATACGCAGTATTTT. The encoded protein is CASSLEEPSTDTQYF.

In this sample, this clonotype turned up once. Compared with germline, one end of the junction differs, possibly owing to a read error. The chain combines TRBV11-2 with TRBJ1-2; tentative D call: TRBD1 (5 bases). Per germline, CDR1 SGHAT and CDR2 FQNNGV. The CDR3 loop spans 13 amino acids. The CDR3 reads CASSGGSGTRPIF. Written as DNA, the CDR3 is TGTGCCAGCAGCGGAGGATCCGGGACCCGACCGATCTTC.

Comments on this clonotype: The junction and the germline gene differ at one end; a read error may be behind it. The chain couples TRBV28 to TRBJ1-5, with D possibly being TRBD1 (6 bases). The CDR3 is 14 amino acids. Germline CDR1 is MDHEN and CDR2 is SYDVKM. The CDR3 DNA reads TGTGCCAGCAATTTAACCAGGGACAATCAGCCCCAACATTTT. Translated, it gives CASNLTRDNQPQHF.

A remark on this clonotype: Germline and junction disagree at one end, which may indicate a read error. The V call is TRBV7-8, the J call TRBJ2-7; weak D call: TRBD1 (6 bases). Germline lookup yields CDR1 SGHVS and CDR2 FQNEAQ. CDR3 length equals 13 residues. In nucleotides, the CDR3 is TGTGCCTGCAGCCCCCGACAGGCCTACGAGCAGTACTTC. This gives the protein CACSPRQAYEQYF.

In regard to this clonotype: The junction departs from the called germline gene at one end, perhaps through a read error. The J gene is TRBJ2-7, the V gene TRBV29-1, with TRBD1 matching 10 bases. This CDR3 has 14 amino acids. Per germline, CDR1 SQVTM and CDR2 ANQGSEA. CDR3 sequence: CSAGVGTGDNEQYF. CDR3 in DNA: TGCAGTGCTGGAGTCGGGACAGGGGACAACGAACAGTACTTC.

Turning to this clonotype: At one end, the junction sequence differs from germline, possibly due to a read error. The chain links TRBV6-6 to TRBJ1-1; D ambiguous. This CDR3 is built from 13 residues. Per germline, CDR1 MNHNY and CDR2 SVGAGI (reference sequence). The CDR3 nucleotides are TGTGCCAGTAGACGACGGGAGAACACTGAAGCTCTCTTT. It encodes CASRRRENTEALF.

This clonotype was recorded a few times. The V call is TRBV5-1, the J call TRBJ2-7; D possibly uses TRBD1 or TRBD2 (5 bases each). The V gene lost 5 bases and the J gene lost 6 bases, with 15 bases spanning the gap. This CDR3 is 13 amino acids long. Germline loops: CDR1 SGHRS, CDR2 YFSETQ. CDR3 loop: CASRGREEGEQYF. In nucleotides, the CDR3 is TGCGCCAGCAGGGGACGGGAAGAGGGCGAGCAGTACTTC.

This clonotype was seen many times. The gene calls are TRBV10-2 and TRBJ2-7; D might be TRBD2 (6 bases). Germline values: CDR1 WSHSY, CDR2 SAAADI. V shed 7 bases and J shed 0 bases, with 10 bases lying between them. The CDR3 spans 13 residues. This chain's CDR3 is CASNMEGSYEQYF. CDR3 DNA: TGCGCCAGCAATATGGAGGGCTCCTACGAGCAGTACTTC.

This clonotype was found a few times. With a much larger clone just one base away, this may be a read error. V is TRBV7-8 and J is TRBJ2-7; TRBD1 is a possible D gene (6 bases). In germline, CDR1 is SGHVS, CDR2 FQNEAQ. This CDR3 contains 15 residues. The V end lost 1 base, the J end lost 1 base, and 11 bases lay between the germline ends. CDR3 bases: TGTGCCAGCAGCTTAGAAGGGGGATGGTCCTACGAGCAGTACTTC. This codes for CASSLEGGWSYEQYF.

With regard to this clonotype: The junction shows a germline mismatch at one end, possibly a read error. This sequence joins TRBV6-2 or TRBV6-3 and TRBJ2-5; D gene unclear. Germline assignment: CDR1 MNHEY and CDR2 SVGEGT. The CDR3 length is 11 residues. This chain's CDR3 is CTRSSQETQYF. In nucleotides, the CDR3 is TGTACCAGGAGTTCTCAAGAGACCCAGTACTTC.

Ten or more counts support this clonotype. The V and J genes are TRBV29-1 and TRBJ2-1, with TRBD1 identical over 10 bases. The V segment lost 5 bases and the J segment 8 bases; nucleotides outside the gene matches: 18. CDR1 and CDR2 from the germline V gene are SQVTM and ANQGSEA. This CDR3 has 17 residues. Written as DNA, the CDR3 is TGCAGCGTTCCTACAGAAGCCGGGACAGGGGTCTGGGATGAGCAGTTCTTC. It yields the protein CSVPTEAGTGVWDEQFF.

A remark on this clonotype: A much larger clonotype is one base distant, so this may be a read error. The V and J genes are TRBV7-8 and TRBJ1-3; no clear D gene. Trimming stripped 5 bases from V and 3 bases from J, with 11 bases between. The CDR3 is 14 amino acids. From germline, CDR1 is SGHVS and CDR2 FQNEAQ. The DNA of the CDR3 is TGTGCCAGCAGCCCGCTGGAGTATGGAAACACCATATATTTT. Translated: CASSPLEYGNTIYF.

A few counts support this clonotype. No conserved phenylalanine or tryptophan ends this CDR3, so it is likely a read error. The chain uses TRBV24-1 and TRBJ2-5; 9 nucleotides align to TRBD1. J was trimmed by 2 bases and V by 6 bases; bases with no gene match: 3. The CDR3 contains 14 residues. Germline V CDR1 and CDR2: KGHDR, SFDVKD. CDR3 in amino acids: CATSSGQGQETQYL. CDR3 coding DNA: TGTGCCACCAGTTCGGGACAGGGTCAAGAGACCCAGTACCTC.

On this clonotype itself: Without the conserved terminal phenylalanine or tryptophan, this CDR3 likely stems from a read error. The chain recombines TRBV11-2 with TRBJ2-1, with TRBD2 identical over 12 bases. CDR1 and CDR2 from the germline V gene are SGHAT and FQNNGV. The CDR3 length is 17 residues. The CDR3 region has the DNA TGTGTCAGCAGCTTAGGGGTTGCTAGCGGGAGGGCCAATGAGCAGTTCTTA. Translated: CVSSLGVASGRANEQFL.

This clonotype has ten or more counts. This chain connects TRBV29-1 to TRBJ1-2, with D hard to call. The germline CDR1 and CDR2 sequences are SQVTM and ANQGSEA. CDR3 length: 15 residues. The V and J ends lost 3 bases and 4 bases respectively, with 18 bases between them. The CDR3 DNA reads TGCAGCGTTGAGGTTCAAGCGGAAGTTAGCTATGGCTACACCTTC. This encodes CSVEVQAEVSYGYTF.

This clonotype came up many times. The J gene is TRBJ1-2, the V gene TRBV28; no reliable D call. The CDR3 extends over 13 amino acids. V lost 7 bases, J lost 8 bases, and 17 bases lay in between. Germline assignment: CDR1 MDHEN and CDR2 SYDVKM. The CDR3 DNA is TGTGCCAGCACTTCGACAAACCTAGACGGCTACACCTTC. This translates into CASTSTNLDGYTF.

Comments on this clonotype: The junction shows a germline mismatch at one end, possibly a read error. The chain is built from TRBV11-2 and TRBJ2-1; D call uncertain. Germline lookup yields CDR1 SGHAT and CDR2 FQNNGV. This CDR3 spans 14 amino acids. Here the CDR3 DNA reads TGTGCCAGCGGCTTAGGAGTTCCCTACAATGAACAGTTCTTC. It codes for CASGLGVPYNEQFF.

A remark on this clonotype: A much larger clonotype is one base distant, so this may be a read error. The V call is TRBV13, the J call TRBJ2-7; 8 bases map to TRBD2. This CDR3 is 15 amino acids long. Germline loops: CDR1 PRHDT, CDR2 FYEKMQ (reference sequence). The CDR3 nucleotides are TGTGTCAGCAGCCCCAACGGGAGGGCCCCTCTCGAGCAGTACTTC. This gives the protein CVSSPNGRAPLEQYF.

The V and J genes are TRBV29-1 and TRBJ2-7; 11 positions match TRBD2. From germline, CDR1 is SQVTM and CDR2 ANQGSEA. V lost 8 bases to trimming and J lost 3 bases; unmatched junction nucleotides: 9. The CDR3 loop spans 14 amino acids. Here the CDR3 reads CSIRIAGGLYEQYF. The DNA for the CDR3 is TGCAGCATTAGAATAGCGGGGGGGCTCTACGAGCAGTACTTC.

The chain uses TRBV5-4 and TRBJ1-1; D ambiguous. The germline V and J ends were trimmed by 3 bases and 5 bases, with 11 bases remaining between them. CDR3 length: 13 residues. Germline lookup yields CDR1 SGHNT and CDR2 YYREEE (reference sequence). DNA of the CDR3: TGTGCCAGCAGCTCCCCGGACTGTACTGAAGCTTTCTTT. Protein product: CASSSPDCTEAFF.

DNA for the CDR3: TGTGCCAGCAGCTTGGGACTAGCGCGAGAAGTTCACAATGAGCAGTTCTTC. This sequence encodes CASSLGLAREVHNEQFF. The V call is TRBV11-1, the J call TRBJ2-1; 10 positions match TRBD2. The junction had 10 bases not matched to a gene; V was cut back by 3 bases and J by 5 bases. Germline V gene lookup returns CDR1 SGHAT and CDR2 FQDESV (reference sequence). This CDR3 region has 17 residues.

About this clonotype itself: This may arise from a read error, as a much more abundant clone is one base away. The conserved final phenylalanine or tryptophan is absent from the CDR3, which likely points to a read error. This chain joins TRBV6-5 and TRBJ1-1; D might be TRBD1 (5 bases). The germline V gene encodes CDR1 MNHEY and CDR2 SVGAGI. The length of the CDR3 is 13 residues. The CDR3 loop reads CASITQENIEAFS. As DNA, the CDR3 is TGTGCCAGCATCACACAGGAGAACATTGAAGCTTTCTCT.

Regarding this clonotype: The junction departs from the called germline gene at one end, perhaps through a read error. The chain employs TRBV4-1 and TRBJ2-1; 8 bases agree with TRBD1. Germline CDR1 and CDR2: MGHRA and YSYEKL. The CDR3 totals 16 residues. CDR3 DNA sequence: TGCGCCAGCAGTCATCCGCAGGGGGCGAATTATAATGAGCAGTCCTTC. This encodes CASSHPQGANYNEQSF.

Notes on this clonotype: The junction departs from the called germline gene at one end, perhaps through a read error. J is TRBJ2-1 and V is TRBV18, with 8 bases identical to TRBD2. This CDR3 has 17 residues. The germline V gene encodes CDR1 KGHSH and CDR2 LQKENI. This CDR3 reads CASSPEHSGGMYNEQFF. CDR3 in DNA: TGTGCCAGTTCACCAGAGCACTCGGGGGGGATGTACAATGAGCAGTTCTTC.

This clonotype was observed a handful of times. This could be a read error, since a much larger clone is one nucleotide away. The CDR3 DNA follows: TGCGCCAGCAGCTCAGCGGGGGGGATAAATCAGTCCCAGCATTTT. As protein: CASSSAGGINQSQHF. V usage is TRBV4-1 and J usage is TRBJ1-5; D might be TRBD1 (5 bases). Germline CDR1 and CDR2: MGHRA and YSYEKL. This CDR3 contains 15 residues.